These 5 T cell receptor beta chains were all obtained from the same sample, sequenced in a study of blood T cell repertoires in COVID-19. TCRdb keeps only in-frame clones here, not all; method: immunoSEQ multiplex PCR. The sample has about 220,000 clones, around 89% seen once; the top ten hold just over 2.5%. The specimen was PBMCs or T cells enriched from blood (not recorded which). The receptors were sampled from a woman between 25 and 40 years old who had recovered from COVID-19.

The chain couples TRBV3-1 (or the pseudogene TRBV3-2) to TRBJ2-5, with TRBD2 identical over 11 bases. CDR3 length: 16 amino acids. Trimming took 3 bases from V and 1 from J; bases not matched to a gene: 4. Germline CDR1 reads LGHDT; CDR2 reads YNNKEL (reference sequence). CDR3 DNA: TGTGCCAGCAGCCAGGGGACTAGCGGTTTCCAAGAGACCCAGTACTTC. Encoded protein: CASSQGTSGFQETQYF.

The V gene is TRBV6-2 or TRBV6-3, the J gene TRBJ1-2; TRBD1 is a possible D gene (6 bases). V dropped 0 bases and J dropped 8 bases, with 10 bases sitting between them. There are 13 residues in the CDR3. The germline V gene encodes CDR1 MNHEY and CDR2 SVGEGT. The CDR3 DNA sequence: TGTGCCAGCAGTTACTCGACAGGACGGGGCTACACCTTC. This codes for CASSYSTGRGYTF.

This chain links TRBV3-1 (or the pseudogene TRBV3-2) with TRBJ2-1; 9 nucleotides line up with TRBD2. CDR3 length: 16 residues. Germline assignment: CDR1 LGHDT and CDR2 YNNKEL (reference sequence). The trim removed 0 bases at V and 12 bases at J, leaving 12 bases unmatched. CDR3 in amino acids: CASSQDGSGGVEVQFF. CDR3 coding DNA: TGTGCCAGCAGCCAAGATGGTAGCGGGGGCGTTGAGGTGCAGTTCTTC.

The gene calls are TRBV5-4 and TRBJ1-2; a weak D match, TRBD1 (6 bases). V dropped 7 bases and J dropped 4 bases, with 17 bases sitting between them. Germline V CDR1 and CDR2: SGHNT, YYREEE (reference sequence). The CDR3 covers 14 residues. The CDR3 is CASARAGASYGYTF. CDR3 nucleotides: TGTGCCAGCGCCAGGGCAGGGGCGAGCTATGGCTACACCTTC. Together with reference TRBV5-4 and TRBJ1-2, the CDR3 gives the full variable domain: ETGVTQSPTHLIKTRGQQVTLRCSSQSGHNTVSWYQQALGQGPQFIFQYYREEENGRGNFPPRFSGLQFPNYSSELNVNALELDDSALYLCASARAGASYGYTFGSGTRLTVV.

The gene calls are TRBV7-2 and TRBJ1-2; 10 nucleotides match TRBD1. The CDR3 is 15 amino acids. Looked up from germline, CDR1 is SGHTA and CDR2 is FQGNSA. Trimming at V came to 1 base and at J to 8 bases, leaving 7 bases not matched to a gene. Here the CDR3 reads CASSLEGRTGGGYTF. CDR3 sequence (DNA): TGTGCCAGCAGCTTAGAGGGGCGGACAGGGGGAGGCTACACCTTC.